A single sample gave rise to the 20 T cell receptor beta chains below, sequenced in a study of Tregs in tolerant kidney transplant recipients (dated by TCRdb to about 2019). Transplants used related donors with nonmyeloablative bone marrow transplantation; mixed chimerism was transient in the human trials. Libraries were made using the immunoSEQ multiplex PCR assay. TCRdb took over this immuneACCESS table, retaining in-frame rearrangements with V and J assigned. Such tables are incomplete; in checked studies, under half of the missing clones stem from an unresolved V gene, and the remainder is unexplained. The sample yields tens of thousands of clones; 90% to 95% were counted once. The ten largest clones capture approximately 1.5% of the sample. The sequencing here drew on CD4+ T cells from blood (PBMCs), taken 12 months after the transplant. Every receptor here comes from a human patient who received a combined kidney and bone marrow transplant. After a transplant, some T cells may be of graft donor origin.

This clone came up once. V usage is TRBV7-9 and J usage is TRBJ2-3; 7 nucleotides line up with TRBD1. The V and J ends lost 3 bases and 2 bases, in that order; junction bases with no gene match: 8. The CDR3 has 16 residues. Germline V gene data show CDR1 as SEHNR and CDR2 as FQNEAQ (reference sequence). The chain's CDR3 is CASSFGIQGYTDTQYF. Here the CDR3 DNA reads TGTGCCAGCAGCTTCGGAATACAGGGGTACACAGATACGCAGTATTTT.

The chain uses TRBV29-1 and TRBJ2-3; possibly TRBD2 for D (5 bases). Germline-derived CDR1 and CDR2 are SQVTM and ANQGSEA. The length of the CDR3 is 12 residues. Trimming removed 7 bases from V and 1 base from J, with 9 bases in between. CDR3 loop: CSAGKGTDTQYF. The CDR3 DNA is TGCAGCGCCGGGAAAGGCACAGATACGCAGTATTTT.

V gene TRBV5-8 combines with J gene TRBJ2-4, with 9 bases matching TRBD1. Germline V gene data show CDR1 as SGHTS and CDR2 as YDEGEE. This CDR3 has 17 amino acids. V trimming: 4 bases; J trimming: 1 base; junction bases outside the gene matches: 9. The chain's CDR3 is CASSLETGGTAKNIQYF. For the CDR3, the DNA is TGTGCCAGCAGCCTCGAGACAGGGGGGACGGCCAAAAACATTCAGTACTTC.

The gene calls are TRBV5-1 and TRBJ1-4; the D gene is possibly TRBD1 (6 bases). V was clipped by 1 base and J by 5 bases, with 15 bases between them. The germline V gene encodes CDR1 SGHRS and CDR2 YFSETQ. The CDR3 spans 16 residues. The CDR3 reads CASSLFPGTRNEKLFF. CDR3 DNA: TGCGCCAGCAGCTTGTTCCCCGGGACAAGAAATGAAAAACTGTTTTTT. The entire variable domain, with the rest obtained from reference TRBV5-1 and TRBJ1-4, is as follows: KAGVTQTPRYLIKTRGQQVTLSCSPISGHRSVSWYQQTPGQGLQFLFEYFSETQRNKGNFPGRFSGRQFSNSRSEMNVSTLELGDSALYLCASSLFPGTRNEKLFFGSGTQLSVL.

This chain connects TRBV12-5 to TRBJ2-2; TRBD2 matches 7 bases. The J segment lost 3 bases and the V segment lost 0 bases, leaving 4 bases of the junction unmatched. The CDR3 extends over 16 amino acids. Germline CDR1 is LGHNT and CDR2 is FRNRAP. CDR3 in DNA: TGTGCTAGTGGTTTGGTCCAGGGAGGGTACACCGGGGAGCTGTTTTTT. Its protein is CASGLVQGGYTGELFF.

V and J are TRBV18 and TRBJ2-5, with D perhaps matching TRBD2 (5 bases). Trimming cost V 3 bases and J 4 bases, with 6 bases left between them. Germline lookup yields CDR1 KGHSH and CDR2 LQKENI. The CDR3 sequence is 12 residues long. CDR3 residues: CASSPRGETQYF. The CDR3 nucleotides read TGTGCCAGCTCACCTCGGGGAGAGACCCAGTACTTC. The whole variable domain, filled in from reference TRBV18 and TRBJ2-5, reads NAGVMQNPRHLVRRRGQEARLRCSPMKGHSHVYWYRQLPEEGLKFMVYLQKENIIDESGMPKERFSAEFPKEGPSILRIQQVVRGDSAAYFCASSPRGETQYFGPGTRLLVL.

The rearrangement links TRBV7-9 to TRBJ1-2; D is unresolved. V lost 5 bases, J lost 4 bases, and 17 bases lay in between. Germline V lookup: CDR1 SEHNR, CDR2 FQNEAQ (reference sequence). This CDR3 has 15 amino acids. As DNA, the CDR3 is TGTGCCAGCAGCCCTGTAACTACGACTAGCTATGGCTACACCTTC. Translating gives CASSPVTTTSYGYTF.

V and J are TRBV6-5 and TRBJ2-7; tentatively, D is TRBD1 (6 bases). V was cut by 6 bases and J by 0 bases, with 6 bases left in between. The CDR3 covers 12 residues. The V gene's germline CDR1 is MNHEY and CDR2 SVGAGI. The CDR3 region has the DNA TGTGCCAGCAGACAGGGCTCCTACGAGCAGTACTTC. Its protein is CASRQGSYEQYF.

CDR3 loop: CAISETRGLAGFTYEQYF. CDR3 bases: TGTGCCATCAGTGAGACCCGGGGGCTAGCGGGTTTTACATACGAGCAGTACTTC. The chain is built from TRBV10-3 and TRBJ2-7; TRBD2 matches at 8 bases. Looked up from germline, CDR1 is ENHRY and CDR2 is SYGVKD. The CDR3 consists of 18 residues. Trimming took 2 bases from V and 4 from J; bases not matched to a gene: 16.

Worth noting for this clone: Other DNA sequences within the sample encode an identical CDR3. This chain links TRBV4-2 with TRBJ2-5; 12 bases fit TRBD2. V trimming: 1 base; J trimming: 5 bases; junction bases outside the gene matches: 5. Germline lookup yields CDR1 LGHNA and CDR2 YNFKEQ. This CDR3 is 16 amino acids long. DNA for the CDR3: TGTGCCAGCAGCCAAGGGCTAGCGGGGGGGCGGGAGACCCAGTACTTC. Amino acids: CASSQGLAGGRETQYF.

The genes are TRBV6-1 and TRBJ2-5; D is undetermined. This CDR3 has 15 amino acids. Germline loops: CDR1 MNHNS, CDR2 SASEGT. Trimming cost V 3 bases and J 2 bases, with 13 bases left between them. The CDR3 loop is CASSDSQPPQETQYF. The CDR3, as DNA: TGTGCCAGCAGTGATTCACAGCCACCTCAAGAGACCCAGTACTTC.

A single count supports this clone. The chain carries TRBV2 and TRBJ2-3; tentatively, D is TRBD1 (6 bases). The germline CDR1 and CDR2 sequences are SNHLY and FYNNEI. The CDR3 has 12 amino acids. The V end lost 7 bases, the J end lost 3 bases, and 8 bases lay between the germline ends. The CDR3 DNA reads TGTGCCAGCAAGGACAGAACAGATACGCAGTATTTT. The encoded protein is CASKDRTDTQYF. The full variable domain, its missing parts supplied by reference TRBV2 and TRBJ2-3, is EPEVTQTPSHQVTQMGQEVILRCVPISNHLYFYWYRQILGQKVEFLVSFYNNEISEKSEIFDDQFSVERPDGSNFTLKIRSTKLEDSAMYFCASKDRTDTQYFGPGTRLTVL.

CDR3 coding DNA: TGTGCCAGCAGTGCCGCAGGGTTGGCTAACTATGGCTACACCTTC. It codes for CASSAAGLANYGYTF. The gene calls are TRBV6-4 and TRBJ1-2; TRBD1 is a possible D gene (5 bases). The CDR3 loop spans 15 amino acids. Trimming took off 4 bases at V and 0 bases at J, with 12 bases between the two ends. Germline V gives CDR1 MRHNA, CDR2 SNTAGT.

The V and J genes are TRBV6-1 and TRBJ2-3; D possibly corresponds to TRBD2 (6 bases). Looked up from germline, CDR1 is MNHNS and CDR2 is SASEGT. V gave up 3 bases and J gave up 6 bases, with 19 bases separating them. This CDR3 region has 16 residues. The CDR3 is CASSERGRVLVDTQYF. The CDR3 DNA is TGTGCCAGCAGTGAGCGGGGAAGAGTATTGGTCGATACGCAGTATTTT.

This sequence joins TRBV9 and TRBJ2-3; D is undetermined. The CDR3 consists of 15 residues. In germline, CDR1 is SGDLS, CDR2 YYNGEE. V was shortened by 3 bases and J by 6 bases, with 17 bases between the two germline ends. The CDR3 DNA reads TGTGCCAGCAGCGAGCGACTGTCCCAGATGGATACGCAGTATTTT. The encoded protein is CASSERLSQMDTQYF.

This clone was seen just once. An end of the junction does not agree with germline; a read error may underlie this. Other nucleotide sequences in the sample specify the same CDR3. The chain has TRBV4-2 and TRBJ1-6; TRBD1 might be the D (5 bases). From germline, CDR1 is LGHNA and CDR2 YNFKEQ. This CDR3 region has 18 residues. The CDR3 spells CASSPHRPQLVYNSPLHF. CDR3 coding DNA: TGTGCCAGCAGCCCCCACAGGCCACAGTTGGTCTATAATTCCCCCCTCCACTTT.

V gene TRBV7-9 combines with J gene TRBJ1-5, with D tentatively TRBD1 (6 bases). Between the trimmed V and J ends, which lost 5 bases and 5 bases, there was a span of 10 bases. Germline CDR1 SEHNR, CDR2 FQNEAQ (reference sequence). The CDR3 length is 13 residues. The CDR3 reads CASSPRGDQPQHF. CDR3 sequence (DNA): TGTGCCAGCAGCCCCAGGGGTGATCAGCCCCAGCATTTT.

The rearrangement uses TRBV2 and TRBJ2-3; 9 bases agree with TRBD2. The CDR3 loop spans 15 amino acids. Germline assignment: CDR1 SNHLY and CDR2 FYNNEI. With 2 bases clipped from V and 3 bases from J, the junction kept 3 bases outside the gene matches. The CDR3 protein is CASSERLAVTDTQYF. The CDR3 coding sequence is TGTGCCAGCAGTGAAAGACTAGCGGTGACAGATACGCAGTATTTT.

This sequence joins TRBV23-1 and TRBJ2-7; D ambiguous. Being an ORF, TRBV23-1 has a function that is uncertain. The CDR3 extends over 17 amino acids. The V end was cut by 6 bases, the J end by 2 bases, with 23 bases between. In DNA form, the CDR3 reads TGCGCCAGCAGGCCAGAAGGAACCAGAACTCTAGCCTACGAGCAGTACTTC. It is translated as CASRPEGTRTLAYEQYF.

The J gene is TRBJ1-4, the V gene TRBV7-2, with D hard to call. Germline lookup yields CDR1 SGHTA and CDR2 FQGNSA. This CDR3 has 13 residues. V lost 1 base to trimming and J lost 8 bases, with 8 bases between them. The CDR3, as DNA: TGTGCCAGCAGCTTAGTTGGCCCCGAAAAACTGTTTTTT. This translates into CASSLVGPEKLFF.